These 22 T cell receptor beta chains came from one sample sequenced in a study of Tregs in tolerant kidney transplant recipients. Assay used: immunoSEQ multiplex PCR; TCRdb lists only in-frame clones, some missing. The data show about 50,000 clones, approximately 89% seen once. Recipients received nonmyeloablative bone marrow transplants from related graft donors, with transient mixed chimerism. Specimen: CD8+ T cells from blood (PBMCs), collected 12 months after the transplant. The receptor source for this set is a human patient who received a combined kidney and bone marrow transplant. The T cells may partly be graft donor cells.

The CDR3: CASSLDNNLNTEAFF. The CDR3 nucleotides are TGCGCCAGCAGCCTCGATAACAACCTGAACACTGAAGCTTTCTTT. V is TRBV4-3 and J is TRBJ1-1; D not resolved. Trimming removed 4 bases at V and 0 bases at J, with 12 bases between. CDR3 size: 15 residues. The germline gives CDR1 LGHNA, CDR2 YSLEER.

A single count supports this clone. The genes are TRBV19 and TRBJ2-5; possible D gene TRBD1, 6 bases. Per the germline V gene, CDR1 is LNHDA and CDR2 is SQIVND (reference sequence). The CDR3 runs to 14 residues. The V end was cut by 7 bases, the J end by 3 bases, with 15 bases between. The CDR3 nucleotides are TGTGCCAGTATGGGTCTGGGGGCCAAAGAGACCCAGTACTTC. Translating it yields CASMGLGAKETQYF.

J is TRBJ1-1 and V is TRBV15; D is undetermined. Germline V gene data show CDR1 as LNHNV and CDR2 as YYDKDF (reference sequence). The CDR3 totals 11 residues. Trimming took 6 bases from V and 4 from J, leaving 6 bases between them. CDR3 in amino acids: CATRSVTEAFF. DNA of the CDR3: TGTGCCACCAGGAGTGTCACTGAAGCTTTCTTT.

The chain carries TRBV27 and TRBJ2-1; a possible D gene is TRBD2 (5 bases). Trimming removed 5 bases from V and 2 bases from J, with 19 bases in between. The CDR3 has 17 residues. In germline, CDR1 is MNHEY, CDR2 SMNVEV (reference sequence). Here the CDR3 reads CASSPHEEGGTYNEQFF. DNA for the CDR3: TGTGCCAGCAGTCCGCATGAAGAGGGTGGTACCTACAATGAGCAGTTCTTC.

About this clone: The sample contains more than one DNA sequence encoding this CDR3. This chain joins TRBV7-9 and TRBJ2-7; D perhaps matches TRBD1 (5 bases). The germline CDR1 and CDR2 sequences are SEHNR and FQNEAQ (reference sequence). V lost 5 bases and J 0 bases, leaving 8 bases between the germline ends. The CDR3 length is 13 residues. The CDR3: CASSPDTSYEQYF. The CDR3 nucleotides read TGTGCCAGCAGCCCGGACACCTCCTACGAGCAGTACTTC. The full variable domain, in which reference TRBV7-9 and TRBJ2-7 provide the parts outside the CDR3, is DTGVSQNPRHKITKRGQNVTFRCDPISEHNRLYWYRQTLGQGPEFLTYFQNEAQLEKSRLLSDRFSAERPKGSFSTLEIQRTEQGDSAMYLCASSPDTSYEQYFGPGTRLTVT.

The rearrangement links TRBV19 to TRBJ2-7; 9 bases are a match to TRBD1. The junction had 5 bases not matched to a gene; V was cut back by 6 bases and J by 5 bases. This CDR3 region has 13 residues. Germline CDR1 LNHDA, CDR2 SQIVND (reference sequence). The DNA for the CDR3 is TGTGCCAGTAGCGCGGGACAGGGTAACGAGCAGTACTTC. It yields the protein CASSAGQGNEQYF.

This sequence joins TRBV19 and TRBJ2-7; a weak D match, TRBD2 (6 bases). The CDR3 loop spans 14 amino acids. Trimming stripped 5 bases from V and 2 bases from J, with 13 bases between. Germline CDR1 is LNHDA and CDR2 is SQIVND (reference sequence). CDR3 nucleotides: TGTGCCAGTAGTGGGGGGAGTGGCCCCTACGAGCAGTACTTC. Amino acid sequence: CASSGGSGPYEQYF.

This clone was seen only a few times. The chain recombines TRBV29-1 with TRBJ2-1, with TRBD2 matching 9 bases. The CDR3 loop spans 16 amino acids. Per germline, CDR1 SQVTM and CDR2 ANQGSEA. The ends lost 5 bases at V and 7 bases at J; junction bases unmatched: 15. The DNA of the CDR3 is TGCAGCGTTTCCTGGCGGGAGGGCCTTAGGATAAATGAGCAGTTCTTC. Encoded protein: CSVSWREGLRINEQFF.

This chain joins TRBV7-6 and TRBJ2-7; 10 bases are shared with TRBD1. V lost 3 bases to trimming and J lost 5 bases; unmatched junction nucleotides: 7. The germline V gene encodes CDR1 SGHVS and CDR2 FNYEAQ. The CDR3 extends over 15 amino acids. In nucleotides, the CDR3 is TGTGCCAGCAGCTTCAAAAGGGACAGGGGAGACGAGCAGTACTTC. Amino acid sequence: CASSFKRDRGDEQYF.

J is TRBJ2-3 and V is TRBV6-4, with 7 nucleotides matching TRBD1. J was trimmed by 0 bases and V by 2 bases; bases with no gene match: 20. The CDR3 totals 21 residues. Germline values: CDR1 MRHNA, CDR2 SNTAGT. The CDR3 sequence: CASSDPKDAKTGTVSTDTQYF. In DNA form, the CDR3 reads TGTGCCAGCAGTGACCCTAAGGACGCGAAGACCGGGACAGTTAGCACAGATACGCAGTATTTT.

Here the CDR3 DNA reads TGTGCCAGCAGCGTAGGGGGACTAGCGGGGGGGCCTTTCACAGATACGCAGTATTTT. Protein sequence: CASSVGGLAGGPFTDTQYF. The chain couples TRBV9 to TRBJ2-3, with 16 bases matching TRBD2. The CDR3 sequence is 19 residues long. Germline V gene data show CDR1 as SGDLS and CDR2 as YYNGEE. J lost 2 bases, V lost 0 bases, and 6 bases had no gene match.

J is TRBJ2-3 and V is TRBV7-8, with a possible D match to TRBD2 (6 bases). This CDR3 spans 15 amino acids. V lost 4 bases to trimming and J lost 0 bases, with 11 bases between them. The germline CDR1 and CDR2 sequences are SGHVS and FQNEAQ. The CDR3 DNA reads as TGTGCCAGCAGCTCGCTAGCGACTAGCACAGATACGCAGTATTTT. Its protein is CASSSLATSTDTQYF.

V and J are TRBV6-1 and TRBJ1-2, with 8 bases matching TRBD1. The CDR3 has 13 residues. After removal of 8 bases from V and 4 bases from J, the junction contained 6 bases not matched to a gene. The germline CDR1 and CDR2 sequences are MNHNS and SASEGT. The CDR3 DNA reads as TGTGCCAGCCCCGGGACAGGAGCCTATGGCTACACCTTC. It specifies CASPGTGAYGYTF.

The V gene is TRBV13, the J gene TRBJ2-1, with 10 bases lining up with TRBD2. V gave up 4 bases and J gave up 7 bases; unmatched junction bases: 10. The CDR3 loop spans 16 amino acids. The germline V gene has CDR1 PRHDT and CDR2 FYEKMQ (reference sequence). The CDR3 bases are TGTGCCAGCAGCTCGCCTAGCGGGAGCGAAAGTAATGAGCAGTTCTTC. This translates into CASSSPSGSESNEQFF.

The sample holds a few counts of this clone. The CDR3 sequence: CASSEFTGQTYGYTF. In nucleotides, the CDR3 is TGTGCCAGCAGTGAATTCACGGGACAGACTTATGGCTACACCTTC. The genes are TRBV6-1 and TRBJ1-2, with 7 bases matching TRBD1. Trimming took 2 bases from V and 5 from J; bases not matched to a gene: 8. Germline V lookup: CDR1 MNHNS, CDR2 SASEGT. This CDR3 is 15 amino acids long.

V usage is TRBV19 and J usage is TRBJ2-1, with 8 bases aligning to TRBD2. The CDR3 has 13 residues. V was pared by 3 bases and J by 7 bases, with 2 bases of the junction left unmatched. CDR1 LNHDA and CDR2 SQIVND come from the germline V gene (reference sequence). CDR3 sequence: CASSIGGENEQFF. Here the CDR3 DNA reads TGTGCCAGTAGTATCGGGGGGGAGAATGAGCAGTTCTTC.

The chain recombines TRBV5-1 with TRBJ2-1; unclear D gene. The CDR3 is made up of 11 amino acids. The germline CDR1 and CDR2 sequences are SGHRS and YFSETQ. The V and J ends lost 4 bases and 7 bases respectively, with 6 bases between them. Here the CDR3 DNA reads TGCGCCAGCAGCGAGATTAATGAGCAGTTCTTC. This gives the protein CASSEINEQFF.

This clone appeared a single time. The V gene is TRBV5-4, the J gene TRBJ2-6; 8 nucleotides agree with TRBD1. Unmatched junction bases numbered 9, after V lost 7 bases and J lost 0 bases. The CDR3 contains 17 residues. The germline V gene has CDR1 SGHNT and CDR2 YYREEE (reference sequence). DNA for the CDR3: TGTGCCAGCCGGAGGACAGGGACACCCTCTGGGGCCAACGTCCTGACTTTC. This encodes CASRRTGTPSGANVLTF.

The J gene is TRBJ2-7, the V gene TRBV13, with 7 bases aligning to TRBD2. CDR3 length equals 16 residues. CDR1 is PRHDT and CDR2 is FYEKMQ in the germline V gene (reference sequence). J was trimmed by 5 bases and V by 4 bases; bases with no gene match: 14. The CDR3 here is CASSSPPPGGRHEQYF. The CDR3, as DNA: TGTGCCAGCAGCTCCCCTCCCCCGGGGGGTCGACACGAGCAGTACTTC.

The rearrangement links TRBV11-2 to TRBJ2-7; D remains ambiguous. This CDR3 is 13 amino acids long. Per the germline V gene, CDR1 is SGHAT and CDR2 is FQNNGV. The V gene lost 1 base and the J gene lost 3 bases, with 7 bases spanning the gap. The CDR3, as DNA: TGTGCCAGCAGCTTAGGTTTCAACTACGAGCAGTACTTC. Residues: CASSLGFNYEQYF. Complete variable domain (other parts from reference TRBV11-2 and TRBJ2-7): EAGVAQSPRYKIIEKRQSVAFWCNPISGHATLYWYQQILGQGPKLLIQFQNNGVVDDSQLPKDRFSAERLKGVDSTLKIQPAKLEDSAVYLCASSLGFNYEQYFGPGTRLTVT.

The CDR3, as DNA: TGTGCCAGCAGTTTATCTAGCTCCTACGAGCAGTACTTC. Translation: CASSLSSSYEQYF. V and J are TRBV28 and TRBJ2-7; no clear D. There are 13 residues in the CDR3. V was pared by 1 base and J by 0 bases, with 4 bases between. The germline gives CDR1 MDHEN, CDR2 SYDVKM.

V gene TRBV19 combines with J gene TRBJ2-4; D may be TRBD1 (6 bases). V lost 10 bases to trimming and J lost 3 bases, with 19 bases between them. Germline V CDR1 and CDR2: LNHDA, SQIVND (reference sequence). This CDR3 region has 15 residues. The CDR3 bases are TGTGCCACCCACGAGGGGGTAATAGGCAAAAACATTCAGTACTTC. It specifies CATHEGVIGKNIQYF. The full variable domain, with the rest looked up from reference TRBV19 and TRBJ2-4, is DGGITQSPKYLFRKEGQNVTLSCEQNLNHDAMYWYRQDPGQGLRLIYYSQIVNDFQKGDIAEGYSVSREKKESFPLTVTSAQKNPTAFYLCATHEGVIGKNIQYFGAGTRLSVL.